These T cell receptor beta chains were read from a single sample in a study of blood T cell repertoires in COVID-19. Produced via immunoSEQ multiplex PCR; TCRdb's table is partial and in-frame only. The table includes over 350,000 clones, 85% to 90% detected once. The sequenced sample consisted of PBMCs or T cells enriched from blood (not recorded which). These receptors came from a woman aged 30 to 39 with acute COVID-19. The CDR3 runs from the conserved cysteine through the conserved F or W. Each record gives: J gene, V gene, CDR3 protein.

j_gene: TRBJ1-3; v_gene: TRBV4-1; CDR3aa: CASSQVGGNTIYF
j_gene: TRBJ1-6; v_gene: TRBV6-4; CDR3aa: CASSDSQRQPDNSPLHF
j_gene: TRBJ2-1; v_gene: TRBV5-6; CDR3aa: CASSLRRGGYNEQFF
j_gene: TRBJ2-3; v_gene: TRBV29-1; CDR3aa: CSVEGWTGSPDTQYF
j_gene: TRBJ2-7; v_gene: TRBV3-1/TRBV3-2; CDR3aa: CASSHPENYYEQYF
j_gene: TRBJ1-5; v_gene: TRBV24-1; CDR3aa: CATSDPTGNNQPQHF
j_gene: TRBJ2-7; v_gene: TRBV19; CDR3aa: CASRSPDRNYEQYF
j_gene: TRBJ2-6; v_gene: TRBV2; CDR3aa: CASGVREANVLTF
j_gene: TRBJ2-7; v_gene: TRBV5-1; CDR3aa: CASSYRTGDFYEQYF
j_gene: TRBJ1-2; v_gene: TRBV29-1; CDR3aa: CSVATGLAYTYGYTF
j_gene: TRBJ1-1; v_gene: TRBV5-1; CDR3aa: CASSPGQGNTEAFF
j_gene: TRBJ1-2; v_gene: TRBV24-1; CDR3aa: CATSASGKGYTF
j_gene: TRBJ1-6; v_gene: TRBV19; CDR3aa: CASSLTGNYNSPLHF
j_gene: TRBJ1-5; v_gene: TRBV7-2; CDR3aa: CASSPTGVPNQPQHF
j_gene: TRBJ1-4; v_gene: TRBV28; CDR3aa: CASSFGSGKLFF
j_gene: TRBJ2-7; v_gene: TRBV28; CDR3aa: CASNLGRGYEQYF
j_gene: TRBJ1-6; v_gene: TRBV20-1; CDR3aa: CSASSNRFQGTTPLHF
j_gene: TRBJ1-1; v_gene: TRBV19; CDR3aa: CASRPVGMNTEAFF
j_gene: TRBJ1-1; v_gene: TRBV11-2; CDR3aa: CASSPTRNTEAFF
j_gene: TRBJ2-7; v_gene: TRBV18; CDR3aa: CASSRDSPYEQYF
j_gene: TRBJ2-7; v_gene: TRBV5-5; CDR3aa: CASEPRTGVNEQYF
j_gene: TRBJ1-1; v_gene: TRBV2; CDR3aa: CASSAPGQGLSAEAFF
j_gene: TRBJ2-1; v_gene: TRBV19; CDR3aa: CAASGVGNEQFF
j_gene: TRBJ2-3; v_gene: TRBV21-1; CDR3aa: CASSKHWSRKGSTDTQYF
j_gene: TRBJ1-2; v_gene: TRBV10-3; CDR3aa: CAISEGGLGYGYTF
j_gene: TRBJ2-5; v_gene: TRBV6-1; CDR3aa: CASSEGDSTEGETQYF
j_gene: TRBJ1-4; v_gene: TRBV7-9; CDR3aa: CASSFDRNNEKLFF
j_gene: TRBJ2-1; v_gene: TRBV5-4; CDR3aa: CASSFSLGEQFF